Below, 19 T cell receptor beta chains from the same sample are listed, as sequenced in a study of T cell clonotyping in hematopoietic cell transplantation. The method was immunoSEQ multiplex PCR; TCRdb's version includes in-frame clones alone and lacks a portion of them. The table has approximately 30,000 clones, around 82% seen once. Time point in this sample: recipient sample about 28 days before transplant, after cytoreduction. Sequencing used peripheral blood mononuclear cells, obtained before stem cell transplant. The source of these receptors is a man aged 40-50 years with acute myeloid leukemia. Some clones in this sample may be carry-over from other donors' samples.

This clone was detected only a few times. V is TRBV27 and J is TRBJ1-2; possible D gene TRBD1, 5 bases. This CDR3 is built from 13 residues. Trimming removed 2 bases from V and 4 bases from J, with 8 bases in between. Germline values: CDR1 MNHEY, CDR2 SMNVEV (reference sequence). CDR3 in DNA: TGTGCCAGCAGTTTAGACAGAGCCTATGGCTACACCTTC. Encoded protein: CASSLDRAYGYTF.

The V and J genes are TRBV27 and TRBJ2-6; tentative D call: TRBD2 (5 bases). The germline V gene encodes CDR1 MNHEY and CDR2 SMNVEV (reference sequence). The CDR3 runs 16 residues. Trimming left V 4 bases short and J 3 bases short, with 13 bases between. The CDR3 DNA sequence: TGTGCCAGCAGTTACCACGGGCGGGTTGGGGCCAACGTCCTGACTTTC. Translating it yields CASSYHGRVGANVLTF. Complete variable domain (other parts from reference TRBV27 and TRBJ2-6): EAQVTQNPRYLITVTGKKLTVTCSQNMNHEYMSWYRQDPGLGLRQIYYSMNVEVTDKGDVPEGYKVSRKEKRNFPLILESPSPNQTSLYFCASSYHGRVGANVLTFGAGSRLTVL.

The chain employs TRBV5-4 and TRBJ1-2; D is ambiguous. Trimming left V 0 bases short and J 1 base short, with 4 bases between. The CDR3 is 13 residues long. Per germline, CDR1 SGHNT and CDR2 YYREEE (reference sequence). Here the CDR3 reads CASSLVNNYGYTF. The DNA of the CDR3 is TGTGCCAGCAGCTTGGTCAATAACTATGGCTACACCTTC.

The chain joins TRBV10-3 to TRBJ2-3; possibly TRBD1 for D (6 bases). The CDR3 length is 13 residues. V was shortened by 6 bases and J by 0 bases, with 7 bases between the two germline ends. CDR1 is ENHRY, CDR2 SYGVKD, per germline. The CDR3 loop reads CAIRGQSTDTQYF. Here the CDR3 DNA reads TGTGCCATCAGAGGACAGAGCACAGATACGCAGTATTTT.

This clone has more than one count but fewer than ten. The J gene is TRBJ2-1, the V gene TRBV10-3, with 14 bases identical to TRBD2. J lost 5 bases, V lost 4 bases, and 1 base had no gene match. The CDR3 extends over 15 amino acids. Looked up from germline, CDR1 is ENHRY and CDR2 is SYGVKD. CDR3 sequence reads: CAISGGLAGDNEQFF. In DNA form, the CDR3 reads TGTGCCATCAGTGGGGGACTAGCGGGGGACAATGAGCAGTTCTTC.

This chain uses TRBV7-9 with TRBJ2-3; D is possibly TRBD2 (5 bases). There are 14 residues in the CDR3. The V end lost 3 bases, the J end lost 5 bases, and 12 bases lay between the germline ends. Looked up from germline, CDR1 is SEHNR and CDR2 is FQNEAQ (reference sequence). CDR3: CASSLGLARDTQYF. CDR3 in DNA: TGTGCCAGCAGCTTGGGTCTAGCCAGAGATACGCAGTATTTT.

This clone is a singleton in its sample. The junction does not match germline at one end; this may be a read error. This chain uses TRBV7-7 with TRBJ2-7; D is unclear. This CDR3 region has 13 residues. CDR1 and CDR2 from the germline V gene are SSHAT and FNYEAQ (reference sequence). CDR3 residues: CASSLSLSHEQYF. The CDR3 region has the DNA TGTGCTAGCAGCTTGTCTCTTAGTCACGAGCAGTACTTC.

The CDR3 nucleotides are TGTGCCAGCAGTGACGGGACTTTCACAGATACGCAGTATTTT. Encoded protein: CASSDGTFTDTQYF. The genes are TRBV25-1 and TRBJ2-3; D is possibly TRBD2 (6 bases). V was cut by 3 bases and J by 2 bases, with 9 bases left in between. The germline V gene encodes CDR1 MGHDK and CDR2 SYGVNS. The CDR3 extends over 14 amino acids.

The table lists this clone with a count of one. Here the CDR3 reads CASSIVSGGSTEAFF. The CDR3 bases are TGTGCCAGTAGTATTGTTAGTGGGGGATCCACTGAAGCTTTCTTT. The chain has TRBV19 and TRBJ1-1; weak D call: TRBD1 (5 bases). CDR1 LNHDA and CDR2 SQIVND come from the germline V gene (reference sequence). The V gene lost 3 bases and the J gene lost 4 bases, with 15 bases spanning the gap. This CDR3 comprises 15 residues.

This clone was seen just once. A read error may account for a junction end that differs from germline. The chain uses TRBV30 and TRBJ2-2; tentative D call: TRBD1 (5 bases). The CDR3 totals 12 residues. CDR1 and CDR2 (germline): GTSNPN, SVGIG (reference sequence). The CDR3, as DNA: TGTGCCTGGAGTATGGGGCAGGCTGGCATGGTTTTT. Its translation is CAWSMGQAGMVF.

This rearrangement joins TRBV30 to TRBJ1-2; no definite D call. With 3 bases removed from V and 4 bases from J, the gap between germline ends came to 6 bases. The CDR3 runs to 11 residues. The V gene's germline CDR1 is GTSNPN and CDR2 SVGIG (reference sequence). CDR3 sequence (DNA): TGTGCCTGGAGGCGGGGCTATGGCTACACCTTC. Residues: CAWRRGYGYTF.

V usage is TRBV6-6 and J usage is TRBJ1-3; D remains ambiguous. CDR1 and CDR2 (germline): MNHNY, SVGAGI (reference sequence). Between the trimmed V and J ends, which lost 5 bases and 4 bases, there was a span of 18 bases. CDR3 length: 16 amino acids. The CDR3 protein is CASSLESREAGNTIYF. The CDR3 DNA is TGTGCCAGCAGTCTCGAATCCCGGGAGGCAGGAAACACCATATATTTT.

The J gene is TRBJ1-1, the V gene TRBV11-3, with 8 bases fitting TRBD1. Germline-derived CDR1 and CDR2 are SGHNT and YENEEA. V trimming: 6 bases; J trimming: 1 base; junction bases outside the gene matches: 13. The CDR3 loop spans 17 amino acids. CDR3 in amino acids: CASRMDRAFLTNTEAFF. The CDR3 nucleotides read TGTGCCAGCAGGATGGACAGGGCATTTCTTACGAACACTGAAGCTTTCTTT. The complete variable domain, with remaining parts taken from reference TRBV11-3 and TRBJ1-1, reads EAGVVQSPRYKIIEKKQPVAFWCNPISGHNTLYWYLQNLGQGPELLIRYENEEAVDDSQLPKDRFSAERLKGVDSTLKIQPAELGDSAVYLCASRMDRAFLTNTEAFFGQGTRLTVV.

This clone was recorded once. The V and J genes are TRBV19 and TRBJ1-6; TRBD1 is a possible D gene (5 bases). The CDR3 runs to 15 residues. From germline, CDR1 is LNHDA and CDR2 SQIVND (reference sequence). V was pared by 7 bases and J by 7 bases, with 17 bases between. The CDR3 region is CASTERTRRNSPLHF. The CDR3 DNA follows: TGTGCCAGTACGGAGCGGACAAGGCGCAATTCACCCCTCCACTTT.

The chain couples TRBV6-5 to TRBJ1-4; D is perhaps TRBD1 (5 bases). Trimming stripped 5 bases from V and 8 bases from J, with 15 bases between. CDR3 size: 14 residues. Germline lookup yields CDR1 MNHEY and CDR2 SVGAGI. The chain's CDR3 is CASSVSGPWEKLFF. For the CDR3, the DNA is TGTGCCAGCAGTGTGTCGGGACCCTGGGAAAAACTGTTTTTT.

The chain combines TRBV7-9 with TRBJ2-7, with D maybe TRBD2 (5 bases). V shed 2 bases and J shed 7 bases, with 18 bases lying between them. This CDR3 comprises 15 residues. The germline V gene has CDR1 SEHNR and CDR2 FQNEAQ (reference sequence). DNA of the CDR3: TGTGCCAGCAGCTTAATCGAGGGTGGCGGCCCGGAGCAGTACTTC. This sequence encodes CASSLIEGGGPEQYF.

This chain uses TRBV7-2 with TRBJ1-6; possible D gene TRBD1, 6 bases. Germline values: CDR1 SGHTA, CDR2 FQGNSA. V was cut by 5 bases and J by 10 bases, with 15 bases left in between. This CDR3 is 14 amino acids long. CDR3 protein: CASSQGGKRSPLHF. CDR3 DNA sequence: TGTGCCAGCAGCCAAGGGGGAAAAAGATCACCCCTCCACTTT. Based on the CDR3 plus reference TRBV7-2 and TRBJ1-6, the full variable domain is GAGVSQSPSNKVTEKGKDVELRCDPISGHTALYWYRQSLGQGLEFLIYFQGNSAPDKSGLPSDRFSAERTGGSVSTLTIQRTQQEDSAVYLCASSQGGKRSPLHFGNGTRLTVT.

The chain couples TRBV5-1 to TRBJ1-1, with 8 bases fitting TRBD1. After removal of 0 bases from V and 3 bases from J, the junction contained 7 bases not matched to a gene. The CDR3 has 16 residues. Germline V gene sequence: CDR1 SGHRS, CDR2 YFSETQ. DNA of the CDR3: TGCGCCAGCAGCTTGGGGGCAGGGGGCCCGTACACTGAAGCTTTCTTT. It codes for CASSLGAGGPYTEAFF.

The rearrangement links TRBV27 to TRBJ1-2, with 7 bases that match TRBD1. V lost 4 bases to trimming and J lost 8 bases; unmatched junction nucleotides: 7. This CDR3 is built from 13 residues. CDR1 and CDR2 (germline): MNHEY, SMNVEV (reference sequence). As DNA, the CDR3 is TGTGCCAGCAGTTCTACAGGGGAGTTGGGCTACACCTTC. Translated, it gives CASSSTGELGYTF.